Sequencing of this T cell receptor (beta chain) was carried out in a study of long-term antiretroviral therapy in people with HIV. By proportion, this clone is medium-sized (0.01 to 0.1%). The target antigen is unknown. Running of the v3.0 immunoSEQ assay took place at survey level. Sequencing had a target that covered roughly 40,000-50,000 T-cell genomes per sample. Clones were sequenced by immunoSEQ multiplex PCR, and TCRdb holds only the in-frame ones, with some missing. The sample yields tens of thousands of clones, about four fifths seen once. Study-wide results and caveats: Controls showed broader CDR3 length ranges than did the HIV repertoires.

Germline values: CDR1 MNHNS, CDR2 SASEGT. Trimming removed 7 bases at V and 5 bases at J, with 12 bases between. The length of the CDR3 is 13 residues. The TCR was taken from a man aged 50 or older with HIV. The material was unsorted PBMCs, obtained 0.3 years after starting antiretroviral therapy. This sequence joins TRBV6-1 and TRBJ2-4, with D maybe TRBD2 (7 bases). CDR3 DNA: TGTGCCAGCAAGGGGGGGGCCCAAAACATTCAGTACTTC. As protein: CASKGGAQNIQYF.